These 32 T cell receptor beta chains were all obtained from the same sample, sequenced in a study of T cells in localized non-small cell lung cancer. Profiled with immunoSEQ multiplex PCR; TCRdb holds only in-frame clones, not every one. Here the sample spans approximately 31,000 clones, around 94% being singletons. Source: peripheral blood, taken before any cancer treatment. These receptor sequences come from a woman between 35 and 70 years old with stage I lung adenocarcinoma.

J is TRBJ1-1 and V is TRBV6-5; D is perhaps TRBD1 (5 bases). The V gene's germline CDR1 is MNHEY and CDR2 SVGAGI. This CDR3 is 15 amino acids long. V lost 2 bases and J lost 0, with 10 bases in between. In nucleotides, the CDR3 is TGTGCCAGCAGTTACGGCGACAGATTGAACACTGAAGCTTTCTTT. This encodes CASSYGDRLNTEAFF.

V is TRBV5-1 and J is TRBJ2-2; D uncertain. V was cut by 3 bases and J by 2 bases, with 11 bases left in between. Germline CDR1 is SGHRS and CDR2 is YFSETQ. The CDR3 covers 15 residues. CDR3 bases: TGCGCCAGCAGCTCTGGATCCCTTAACACCGGGGAGCTGTTTTTT. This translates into CASSSGSLNTGELFF.

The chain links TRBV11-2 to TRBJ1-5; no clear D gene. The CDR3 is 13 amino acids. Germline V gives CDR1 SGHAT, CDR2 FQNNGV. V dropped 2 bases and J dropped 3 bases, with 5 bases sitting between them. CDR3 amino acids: CASSLLDNQPQHF. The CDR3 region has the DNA TGTGCCAGCAGCTTACTTGACAATCAGCCCCAGCATTTT.

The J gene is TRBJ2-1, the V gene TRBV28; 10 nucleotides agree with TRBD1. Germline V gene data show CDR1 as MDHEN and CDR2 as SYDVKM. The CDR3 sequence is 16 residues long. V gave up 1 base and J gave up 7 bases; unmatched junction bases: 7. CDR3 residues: CASSLYGTGARNEQFF. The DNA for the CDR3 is TGTGCCAGCAGTTTATATGGGACAGGGGCTCGGAATGAGCAGTTCTTC.

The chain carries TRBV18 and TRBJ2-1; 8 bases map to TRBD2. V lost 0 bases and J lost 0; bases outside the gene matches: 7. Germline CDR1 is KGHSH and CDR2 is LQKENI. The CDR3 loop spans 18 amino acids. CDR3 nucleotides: TGTGCCAGCTCACCACCTGGACCCGGGACTAGCTCCTACAATGAGCAGTTCTTC. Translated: CASSPPGPGTSSYNEQFF.

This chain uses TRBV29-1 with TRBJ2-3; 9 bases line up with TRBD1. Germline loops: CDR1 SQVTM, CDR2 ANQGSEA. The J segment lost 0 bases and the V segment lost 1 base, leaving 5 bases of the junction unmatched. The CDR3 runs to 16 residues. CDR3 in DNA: TGCAGCGTTGAAGGTACAGGGGGCTCGAGCACAGATACGCAGTATTTT. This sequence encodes CSVEGTGGSSTDTQYF.

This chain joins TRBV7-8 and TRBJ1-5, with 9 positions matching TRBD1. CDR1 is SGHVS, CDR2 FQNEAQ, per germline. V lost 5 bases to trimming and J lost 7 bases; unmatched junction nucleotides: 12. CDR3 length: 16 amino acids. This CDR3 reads CASSVTGGALLQPQHF. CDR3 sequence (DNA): TGTGCCAGCAGCGTCACAGGGGGCGCGTTGTTGCAGCCCCAGCATTTT.

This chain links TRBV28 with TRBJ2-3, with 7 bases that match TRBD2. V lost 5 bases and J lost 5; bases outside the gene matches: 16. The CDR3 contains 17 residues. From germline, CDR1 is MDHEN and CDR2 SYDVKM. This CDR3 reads CASSPHLEGRGRDTQYF. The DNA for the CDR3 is TGTGCCAGCAGTCCCCACCTGGAGGGACGCGGGAGAGATACGCAGTATTTT.

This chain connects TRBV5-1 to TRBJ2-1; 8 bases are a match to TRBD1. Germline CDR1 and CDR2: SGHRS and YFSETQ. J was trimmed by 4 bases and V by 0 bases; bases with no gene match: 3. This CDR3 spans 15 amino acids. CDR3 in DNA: TGCGCCAGCAGCTTGGGACAGGGGATATACAATGAGCAGTTCTTC. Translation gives CASSLGQGIYNEQFF.

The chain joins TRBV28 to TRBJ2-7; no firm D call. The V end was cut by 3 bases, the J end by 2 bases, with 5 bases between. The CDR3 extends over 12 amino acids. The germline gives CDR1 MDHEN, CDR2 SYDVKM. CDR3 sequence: CASSLSTYEQYF. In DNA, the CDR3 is TGTGCCAGCAGTTTGTCAACCTACGAGCAGTACTTC. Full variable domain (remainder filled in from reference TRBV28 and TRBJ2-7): DVKVTQSSRYLVKRTGEKVFLECVQDMDHENMFWYRQDPGLGLRLIYFSYDVKMKEKGDIPEGYSVSREKKERFSLILESASTNQTSMYLCASSLSTYEQYFGPGTRLTVT.

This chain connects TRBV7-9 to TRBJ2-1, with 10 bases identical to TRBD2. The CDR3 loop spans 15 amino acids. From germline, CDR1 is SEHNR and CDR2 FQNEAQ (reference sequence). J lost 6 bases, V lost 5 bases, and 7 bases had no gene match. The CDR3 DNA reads TGTGCCAGCAGCCCTCTAGCGGGAGATGGCAATGAGCAGTTCTTC. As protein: CASSPLAGDGNEQFF.

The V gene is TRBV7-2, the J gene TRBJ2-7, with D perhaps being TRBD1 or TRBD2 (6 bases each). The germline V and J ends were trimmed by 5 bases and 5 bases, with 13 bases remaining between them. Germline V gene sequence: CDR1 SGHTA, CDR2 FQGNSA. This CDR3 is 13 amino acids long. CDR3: CASSRGTTNEQYF. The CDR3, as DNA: TGTGCCAGCAGCCGCGGGACAACCAACGAGCAGTACTTC.

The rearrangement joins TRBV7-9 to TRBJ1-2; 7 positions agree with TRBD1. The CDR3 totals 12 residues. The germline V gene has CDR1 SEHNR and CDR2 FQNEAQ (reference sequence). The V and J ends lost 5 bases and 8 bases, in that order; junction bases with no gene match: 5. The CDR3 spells CASSQTGRGYTF. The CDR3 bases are TGTGCCAGCAGCCAGACAGGGAGAGGCTACACCTTC.

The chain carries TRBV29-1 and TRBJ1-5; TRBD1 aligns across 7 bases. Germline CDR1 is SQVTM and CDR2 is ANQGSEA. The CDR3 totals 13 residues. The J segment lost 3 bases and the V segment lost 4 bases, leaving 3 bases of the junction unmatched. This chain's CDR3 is CSVAGQANQPQHF. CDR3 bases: TGCAGCGTTGCCGGACAGGCCAATCAGCCCCAGCATTTT.

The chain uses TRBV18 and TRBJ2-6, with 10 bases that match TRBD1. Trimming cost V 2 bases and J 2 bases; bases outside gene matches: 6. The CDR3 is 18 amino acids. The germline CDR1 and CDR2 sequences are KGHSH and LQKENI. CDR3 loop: CASSPLTGGDAGANVLTF. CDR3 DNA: TGTGCCAGCTCACCATTGACAGGGGGCGACGCTGGGGCCAACGTCCTGACTTTC. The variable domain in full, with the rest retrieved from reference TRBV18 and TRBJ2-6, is NAGVMQNPRHLVRRRGQEARLRCSPMKGHSHVYWYRQLPEEGLKFMVYLQKENIIDESGMPKERFSAEFPKEGPSILRIQQVVRGDSAAYFCASSPLTGGDAGANVLTFGAGSRLTVL.

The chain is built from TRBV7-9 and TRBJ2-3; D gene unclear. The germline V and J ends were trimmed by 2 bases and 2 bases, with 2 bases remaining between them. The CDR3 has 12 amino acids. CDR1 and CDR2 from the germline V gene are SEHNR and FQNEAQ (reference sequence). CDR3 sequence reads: CASSLITDTQYF. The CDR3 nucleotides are TGTGCCAGCAGCTTAATCACAGATACGCAGTATTTT.

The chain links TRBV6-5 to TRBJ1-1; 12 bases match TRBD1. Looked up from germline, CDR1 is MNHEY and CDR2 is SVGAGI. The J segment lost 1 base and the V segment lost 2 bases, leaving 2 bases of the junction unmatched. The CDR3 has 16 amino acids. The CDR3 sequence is CASSYGTGGKNTEAFF. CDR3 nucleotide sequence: TGTGCCAGCAGTTACGGGACAGGGGGCAAGAACACTGAAGCTTTCTTT.

The CDR3 region has the DNA TGTGCCAGTAGTATCTCCCCGGGGACTACCATGGGTGAGCAGTTCTTC. Encoded protein: CASSISPGTTMGEQFF. This chain uses TRBV19 with TRBJ2-1; 7 positions agree with TRBD2. Looked up from germline, CDR1 is LNHDA and CDR2 is SQIVND (reference sequence). With 3 bases clipped from V and 9 bases from J, the junction kept 14 bases outside the gene matches. The CDR3 contains 16 residues.

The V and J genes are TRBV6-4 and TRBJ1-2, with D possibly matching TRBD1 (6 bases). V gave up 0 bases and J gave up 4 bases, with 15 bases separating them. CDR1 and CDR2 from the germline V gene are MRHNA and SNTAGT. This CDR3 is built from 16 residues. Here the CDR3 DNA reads TGTGCCAGCAGTGACTCGTTCCCCGGACAGCCCTATGGCTACACCTTC. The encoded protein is CASSDSFPGQPYGYTF.

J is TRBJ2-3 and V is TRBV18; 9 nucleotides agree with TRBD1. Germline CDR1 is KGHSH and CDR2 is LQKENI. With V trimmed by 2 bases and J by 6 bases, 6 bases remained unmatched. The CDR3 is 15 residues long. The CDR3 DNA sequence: TGTGCCAGCTCACCAATAACCGGGACAGGGGATACGCAGTATTTT. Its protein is CASSPITGTGDTQYF.

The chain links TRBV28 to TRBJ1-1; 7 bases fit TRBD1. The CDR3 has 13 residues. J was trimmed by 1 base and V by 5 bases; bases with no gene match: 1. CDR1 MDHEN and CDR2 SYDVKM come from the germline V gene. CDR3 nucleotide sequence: TGTGCCAGCAGTCGACAGGGGAACACTGAAGCTTTCTTT. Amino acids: CASSRQGNTEAFF.

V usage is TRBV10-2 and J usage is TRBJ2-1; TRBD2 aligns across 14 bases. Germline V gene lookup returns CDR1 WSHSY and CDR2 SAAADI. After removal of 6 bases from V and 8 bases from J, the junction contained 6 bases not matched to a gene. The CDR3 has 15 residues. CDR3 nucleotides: TGCGCCAGCAGAGATGGGACTAGCGGGGGTTATGAGCAGTTCTTC. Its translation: CASRDGTSGGYEQFF.

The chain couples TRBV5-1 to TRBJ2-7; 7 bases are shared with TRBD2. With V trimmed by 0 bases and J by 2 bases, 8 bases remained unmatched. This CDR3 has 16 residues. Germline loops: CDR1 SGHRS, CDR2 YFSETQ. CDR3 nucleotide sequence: TGCGCCAGCAGCTTGGTTTCGGGCGGGGGAACCTACGAGCAGTACTTC. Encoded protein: CASSLVSGGGTYEQYF.

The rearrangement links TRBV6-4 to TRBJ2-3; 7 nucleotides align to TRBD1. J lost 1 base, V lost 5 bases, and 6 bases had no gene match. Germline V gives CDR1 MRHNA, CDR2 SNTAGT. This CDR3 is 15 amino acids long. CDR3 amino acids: CASSKMQGGTDTQYF. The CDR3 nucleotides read TGTGCCAGCAGTAAAATGCAGGGGGGCACAGATACGCAGTATTTT.

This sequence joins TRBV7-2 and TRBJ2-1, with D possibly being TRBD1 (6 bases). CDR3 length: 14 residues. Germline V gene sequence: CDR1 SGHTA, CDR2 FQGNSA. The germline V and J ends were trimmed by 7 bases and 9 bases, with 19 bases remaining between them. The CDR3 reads CASMDRSSRIEQFF. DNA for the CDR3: TGTGCCAGCATGGACAGATCTTCAAGGATTGAGCAGTTCTTC.

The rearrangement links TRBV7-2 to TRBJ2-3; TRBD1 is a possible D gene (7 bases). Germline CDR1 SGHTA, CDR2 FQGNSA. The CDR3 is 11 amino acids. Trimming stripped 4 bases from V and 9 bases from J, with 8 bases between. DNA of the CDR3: TGTGCCAGCAGCTCAGGGGGGACGCAGTATTTT. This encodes CASSSGGTQYF. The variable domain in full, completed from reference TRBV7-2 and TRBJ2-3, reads GAGVSQSPSNKVTEKGKDVELRCDPISGHTALYWYRQSLGQGLEFLIYFQGNSAPDKSGLPSDRFSAERTGGSVSTLTIQRTQQEDSAVYLCASSSGGTQYFGPGTRLTVL.

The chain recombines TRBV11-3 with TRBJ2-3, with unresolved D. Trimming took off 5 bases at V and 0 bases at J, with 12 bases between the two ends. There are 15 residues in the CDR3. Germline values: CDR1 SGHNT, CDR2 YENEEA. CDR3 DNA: TGTGCCAGCAGCCTCCACCATACTAGCACAGATACGCAGTATTTT. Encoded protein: CASSLHHTSTDTQYF.

CDR3 protein: CASSSVAGGSYEQYF. Written as DNA, the CDR3 is TGTGCCAGCAGCTCTGTAGCGGGGGGATCCTACGAGCAGTACTTC. The V and J genes are TRBV7-6 and TRBJ2-7; 10 bases are a match to TRBD2. The germline V gene encodes CDR1 SGHVS and CDR2 FNYEAQ. With 4 bases clipped from V and 1 base from J, the junction kept 4 bases outside the gene matches. This CDR3 has 15 residues.

DNA for the CDR3: TGCAGCGGCTTGACAGGAGGGACAGATACGCAGTATTTT. This codes for CSGLTGGTDTQYF. The gene calls are TRBV29-1 and TRBJ2-3; D may be TRBD1 or TRBD2 (6 bases each). Germline V gene sequence: CDR1 SQVTM, CDR2 ANQGSEA. Trimming shortened V by 7 bases and J by 3 bases, and 14 bases separated the two germline ends. This CDR3 has 13 residues.

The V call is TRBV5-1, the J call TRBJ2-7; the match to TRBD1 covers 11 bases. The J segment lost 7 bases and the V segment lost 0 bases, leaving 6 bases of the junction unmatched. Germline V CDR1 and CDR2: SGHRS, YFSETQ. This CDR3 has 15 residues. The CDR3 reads CASSLEGQGVREQYF. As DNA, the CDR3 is TGCGCCAGCAGCTTGGAGGGACAGGGGGTACGGGAGCAGTACTTC.

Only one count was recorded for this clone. The CDR3 DNA reads TGTGCCAGTAAGAGGACCTATACGCAGTATTTT. As protein: CASKRTYTQYF. The chain combines TRBV11-3 with TRBJ2-3; unclear D gene. The V and J ends lost 9 bases and 7 bases respectively, with 11 bases between them. CDR3 length: 11 residues. The V gene's germline CDR1 is SGHNT and CDR2 YENEEA.

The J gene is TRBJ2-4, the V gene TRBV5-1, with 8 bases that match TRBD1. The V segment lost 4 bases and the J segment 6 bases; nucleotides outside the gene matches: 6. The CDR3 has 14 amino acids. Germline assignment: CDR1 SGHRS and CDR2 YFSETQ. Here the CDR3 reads CASSPPGTGNIQYF. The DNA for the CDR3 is TGCGCCAGCAGCCCGCCGGGGACAGGAAACATTCAGTACTTC.